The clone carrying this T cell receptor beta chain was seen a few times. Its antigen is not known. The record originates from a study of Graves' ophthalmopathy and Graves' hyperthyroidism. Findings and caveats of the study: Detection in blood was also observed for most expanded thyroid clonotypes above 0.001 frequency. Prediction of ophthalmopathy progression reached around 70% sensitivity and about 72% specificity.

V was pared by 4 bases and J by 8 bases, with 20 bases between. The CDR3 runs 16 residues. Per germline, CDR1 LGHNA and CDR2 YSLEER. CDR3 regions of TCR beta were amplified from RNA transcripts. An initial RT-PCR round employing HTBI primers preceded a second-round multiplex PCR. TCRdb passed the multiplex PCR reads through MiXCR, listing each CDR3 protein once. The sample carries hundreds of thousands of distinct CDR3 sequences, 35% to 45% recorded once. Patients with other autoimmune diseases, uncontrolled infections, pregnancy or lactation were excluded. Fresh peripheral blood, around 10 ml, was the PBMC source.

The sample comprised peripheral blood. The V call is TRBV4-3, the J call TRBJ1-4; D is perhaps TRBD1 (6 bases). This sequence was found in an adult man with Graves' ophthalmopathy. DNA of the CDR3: TGCGCCAGCAGCCCAAGCCCTAGGGGGACGGAAGAAAAACTGTTTTTT. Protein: CASSPSPRGTEEKLFF.